One sample yielded the 5 T cell receptor beta chains listed below, sequenced in a study of shared clonotypes between healthy human individuals. Sequencing used immunoSEQ multiplex PCR; TCRdb keeps in-frame clones, though not all of them. This table has approximately 1,000,000 clones, around 77% appearing once. Specimen: memory CD4+ T cells from PBMCs. As to subset: CD45RA-negative fraction. These receptors were collected from a man aged 18-30 years in good health. Some clones in this sample may be carry-over from other donors' samples.

The DNA for the CDR3 is TGTGCCAGCACCTCCCGAGGGCAGGGGGTTTATTCACCCCTCCACTTT. This gives the protein CASTSRGQGVYSPLHF. V is TRBV7-9 and J is TRBJ1-6, with 7 bases that match TRBD1. The CDR3 length is 16 residues. The germline V gene has CDR1 SEHNR and CDR2 FQNEAQ (reference sequence). Germline trimming cut 7 bases from V and 8 bases from J; bases unmatched to any gene: 14.

The chain has TRBV7-3 and TRBJ2-3, with 9 bases identical to TRBD1. Trimming cost V 3 bases and J 5 bases; bases outside gene matches: 3. CDR3 length equals 14 residues. CDR1 and CDR2 (germline): SGHTA, FQGTGA. The CDR3 is CASSLRTGEDTQYF. DNA of the CDR3: TGTGCCAGCAGCTTGCGGACAGGGGAAGATACGCAGTATTTT.

The gene calls are TRBV7-3 and TRBJ2-3, with 8 bases fitting TRBD2. The CDR3 extends over 15 amino acids. The germline V gene has CDR1 SGHTA and CDR2 FQGTGA. V trimming: 5 bases; J trimming: 2 bases; junction bases outside the gene matches: 6. CDR3 protein: CASSPAGGYTDTQYF. The CDR3 DNA is TGTGCCAGCAGCCCCGCGGGGGGTTACACAGATACGCAGTATTTT.

This sequence joins TRBV5-6 and TRBJ2-7, with 10 bases lining up with TRBD1. The V segment lost 4 bases and the J segment 6 bases; nucleotides outside the gene matches: 7. The CDR3 runs 14 residues. CDR1 is SGHDT, CDR2 YYEEEE, per germline. The CDR3 loop is CASSRDRGIREQYF. CDR3 DNA sequence: TGTGCCAGCAGCAGGGACAGGGGAATTCGCGAGCAGTACTTC.

V and J are TRBV5-4 and TRBJ2-1, with TRBD2 matching 11 bases. Germline loops: CDR1 SGHNT, CDR2 YYREEE (reference sequence). This CDR3 region has 16 residues. The V segment lost 4 bases and the J segment 6 bases; nucleotides outside the gene matches: 9. This CDR3 reads CASSTGLAGGSNEQFF. The CDR3 nucleotides read TGTGCCAGCAGCACTGGGCTAGCGGGAGGATCCAATGAGCAGTTCTTC.